This entry lists 13 T cell receptor beta chains sequenced from one sample in a study of beta chain features in type 1 diabetes. Study-level findings and limits: Within each of all four CD4+ subsets, Type 1 diabetes patients had TCRB CDR3s that were moderately but significantly shorter.

Their recognized antigens are unknown. All of the isolated RNA was reverse transcribed, so expressed TCRB transcripts were sequenced. Produced via immunoSEQ multiplex PCR; TCRdb's table is partial and in-frame only. The sample lists approximately 270,000 clones, 14% occurring once. Sequencing used naive CD4+ T cells from blood. The receptors here all came from a man aged 30 to 39 with type 1 diabetes.

The chain recombines TRBV4-2 with TRBJ2-7, with TRBD1 matching over 10 bases. V gave up 0 bases and J gave up 3 bases; unmatched junction bases: 8. The CDR3 is made up of 17 amino acids. Germline-derived CDR1 and CDR2 are LGHNA and YNFKEQ. The CDR3 DNA follows: TGTGCCAGCAGCCAAGATATAAGGGGACAGGGGTACTACGAGCAGTACTTC. Protein: CASSQDIRGQGYYEQYF.

This clone was observed a handful of times. The gene calls are TRBV29-1 and TRBJ2-6; unclear D gene. The CDR3 runs to 12 residues. Germline CDR1 is SQVTM and CDR2 is ANQGSEA. V lost 6 bases and J 5 bases, leaving 8 bases between the germline ends. The CDR3 loop is CSVLIWANVLTF. CDR3 sequence (DNA): TGCAGCGTCCTAATCTGGGCCAACGTCCTGACTTTC.

V gene TRBV2 combines with J gene TRBJ2-3, with 9 bases fitting TRBD2. CDR1 is SNHLY and CDR2 is FYNNEI in the germline V gene. V trimming: 0 bases; J trimming: 15 bases; junction bases outside the gene matches: 10. The CDR3 runs to 14 residues. The CDR3 DNA is TGTGCCAGCAGTGAAGCGCTTCTGGCGGGAGGGCTCTATTTT. Its protein is CASSEALLAGGLYF.

The table lists this clone with a few counts. This chain uses TRBV5-4 with TRBJ1-1; no clear D gene. CDR1 is SGHNT, CDR2 YYREEE, per germline (reference sequence). This CDR3 has 13 amino acids. V lost 2 bases and J lost 1, with 6 bases in between. The CDR3 bases are TGTGCCAGCAGCTTTGGCACGAACACTGAAGCTTTCTTT. It is translated as CASSFGTNTEAFF.

The V call is TRBV5-1, the J call TRBJ2-1, with TRBD2 identical over 10 bases. Trimming took 4 bases from V and 7 from J; bases not matched to a gene: 8. The CDR3 sequence is 15 residues long. Germline V gene lookup returns CDR1 SGHRS and CDR2 YFSETQ. The CDR3 region has the DNA TGCGCCAGCAGCATTAGGGCTAGCGGGAGTAATGAGCAGTTCTTC. Residues: CASSIRASGSNEQFF.

The chain combines TRBV19 with TRBJ2-7; 8 bases are a match to TRBD1. With 10 bases clipped from V and 7 bases from J, the junction kept 6 bases outside the gene matches. CDR1 is LNHDA, CDR2 SQIVND, per germline (reference sequence). This CDR3 contains 11 residues. CDR3 in DNA: TGTGCCACCCGGACAGGGCAAGAGCAGTACTTC. This encodes CATRTGQEQYF.

This clone was detected only a few times. This chain uses TRBV7-8 with TRBJ2-5; 7 bases align to TRBD2. Germline CDR1 and CDR2: SGHVS and FQNEAQ. CDR3 length equals 13 residues. The V segment lost 3 bases and the J segment 5 bases; nucleotides outside the gene matches: 3. CDR3 in amino acids: CASSFGTTETQYF. In DNA form, the CDR3 reads TGTGCCAGCAGCTTTGGGACTACGGAGACCCAGTACTTC.

The J gene is TRBJ2-7, the V gene TRBV11-2; 14 bases align to TRBD2. Germline CDR1 SGHAT, CDR2 FQNNGV. J gave up 3 bases and V 5 bases, and 6 bases lay outside the gene matches. CDR3 size: 16 residues. CDR3 sequence (DNA): TGTGCCAGCAGCCCCGGGACTAGCGGGAGAGGCTACGAGCAGTACTTC. Translating gives CASSPGTSGRGYEQYF. The full variable domain, in which reference TRBV11-2 and TRBJ2-7 provide the parts outside the CDR3, is EAGVAQSPRYKIIEKRQSVAFWCNPISGHATLYWYQQILGQGPKLLIQFQNNGVVDDSQLPKDRFSAERLKGVDSTLKIQPAKLEDSAVYLCASSPGTSGRGYEQYFGPGTRLTVT.

J is TRBJ2-1 and V is TRBV7-2; the D is unclear. CDR3 length equals 13 residues. V was cut by 11 bases and J by 0 bases, with 11 bases left in between. Germline V gives CDR1 SGHTA, CDR2 FQGNSA. CDR3: CADGRSSYNEQFF. The CDR3 DNA sequence: TGTGCCGACGGTCGGAGCTCCTACAATGAGCAGTTCTTC.

The chain has TRBV6-5 and TRBJ2-1; D unresolved. Germline V CDR1 and CDR2: MNHEY, SVGAGI. The germline V and J ends were trimmed by 6 bases and 3 bases, with 12 bases remaining between them. This CDR3 contains 14 residues. The CDR3 nucleotides read TGTGCCAGCAGATTAGGCGGTATCTACAATGAGCAGTTCTTC. Amino acid sequence: CASRLGGIYNEQFF.

Remarks on this clone: In the same sample, other DNA sequences code for this CDR3. The chain couples TRBV9 to TRBJ2-2, with a weak D call TRBD2 (6 bases). This CDR3 has 15 residues. The ends were cut back, 2 bases at V and 0 bases at J, with 8 bases in the middle. CDR1 is SGDLS and CDR2 is YYNGEE in the germline V gene. This CDR3 is CASSVGGANTGELFF. As DNA, the CDR3 is TGTGCCAGCAGCGTGGGAGGAGCGAACACCGGGGAGCTGTTTTTT.

The chain employs TRBV2 and TRBJ2-1; 8 bases match TRBD2. Losses at the gene ends were 9 bases for V and 4 bases for J; bases not matched to a gene: 8. Germline values: CDR1 SNHLY, CDR2 FYNNEI. The CDR3 totals 14 residues. CDR3 sequence reads: CASSETSEYNEQFF. The CDR3 nucleotides read TGTGCCAGTTCGGAGACTAGCGAGTACAATGAGCAGTTCTTC. The variable domain in full, completed from reference TRBV2 and TRBJ2-1, reads EPEVTQTPSHQVTQMGQEVILRCVPISNHLYFYWYRQILGQKVEFLVSFYNNEISEKSEIFDDQFSVERPDGSNFTLKIRSTKLEDSAMYFCASSETSEYNEQFFGPGTRLTVL.

This clone was detected only a few times. The chain recombines TRBV18 with TRBJ2-1; TRBD2 is a possible D gene (5 bases). This CDR3 region has 16 residues. Per germline, CDR1 KGHSH and CDR2 LQKENI. Trimming cost V 2 bases and J 0 bases, with 11 bases left between them. In DNA form, the CDR3 reads TGTGCCAGCTCACCATCCGGGGTAGGCTCCTACAATGAGCAGTTCTTC. Protein sequence: CASSPSGVGSYNEQFF.